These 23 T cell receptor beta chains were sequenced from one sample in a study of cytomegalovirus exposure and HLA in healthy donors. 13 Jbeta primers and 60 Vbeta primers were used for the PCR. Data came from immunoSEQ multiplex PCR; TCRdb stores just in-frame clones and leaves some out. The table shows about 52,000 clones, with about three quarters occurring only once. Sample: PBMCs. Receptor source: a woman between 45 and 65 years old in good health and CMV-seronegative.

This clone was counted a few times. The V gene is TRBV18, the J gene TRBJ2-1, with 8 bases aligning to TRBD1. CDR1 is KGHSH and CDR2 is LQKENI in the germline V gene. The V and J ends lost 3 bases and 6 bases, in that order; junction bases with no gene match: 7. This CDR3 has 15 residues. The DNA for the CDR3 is TGTGCCAGCTCACCCGGACAGGGTTCGGGCAATGAGCAGTTCTTC. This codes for CASSPGQGSGNEQFF.

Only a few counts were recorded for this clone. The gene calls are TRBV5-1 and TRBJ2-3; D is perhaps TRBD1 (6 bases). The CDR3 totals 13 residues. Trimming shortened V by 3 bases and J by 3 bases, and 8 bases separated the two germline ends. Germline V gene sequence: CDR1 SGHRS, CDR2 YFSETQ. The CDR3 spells CASSSQGTDTQYF. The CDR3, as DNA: TGCGCCAGCAGCTCCCAGGGGACAGATACGCAGTATTTT.

CDR3 sequence (DNA): TGTGCCACCGGACAGGGCGCCTATGGCTACACCTTC. Its protein product is CATGQGAYGYTF. The chain carries TRBV28 and TRBJ1-2; 8 bases match TRBD1. The ends lost 10 bases at V and 4 bases at J; junction bases unmatched: 5. From germline, CDR1 is MDHEN and CDR2 SYDVKM. The CDR3 spans 12 residues.

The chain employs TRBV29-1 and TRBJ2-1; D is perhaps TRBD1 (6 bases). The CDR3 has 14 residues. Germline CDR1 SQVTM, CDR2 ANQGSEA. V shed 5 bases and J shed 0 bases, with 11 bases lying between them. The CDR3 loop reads CSVSRDTSYNEQFF. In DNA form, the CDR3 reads TGCAGCGTTTCCCGGGACACCTCCTACAATGAGCAGTTCTTC.

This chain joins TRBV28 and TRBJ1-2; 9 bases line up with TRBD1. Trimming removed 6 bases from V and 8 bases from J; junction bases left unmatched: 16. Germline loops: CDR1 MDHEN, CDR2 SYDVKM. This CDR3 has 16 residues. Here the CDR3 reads CASSNPHRGQLGGYTF. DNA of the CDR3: TGTGCCAGCAGCAATCCGCACAGGGGGCAACTGGGGGGCTACACCTTC.

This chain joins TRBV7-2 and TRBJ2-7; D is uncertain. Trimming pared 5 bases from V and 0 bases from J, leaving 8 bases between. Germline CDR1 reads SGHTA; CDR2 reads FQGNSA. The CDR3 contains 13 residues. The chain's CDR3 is CASSPPLSYEQYF. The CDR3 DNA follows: TGTGCCAGCAGCCCCCCCCTCTCCTACGAGCAGTACTTC.

The CDR3, as DNA: TGTGCCAGCAGCGCTGACAGCTATGGCTACACCTTC. Its translation: CASSADSYGYTF. The V and J genes are TRBV5-4 and TRBJ1-2, with D perhaps TRBD1 (5 bases). CDR1 is SGHNT, CDR2 YYREEE, per germline (reference sequence). The germline V and J ends were trimmed by 4 bases and 4 bases, with 8 bases remaining between them. The CDR3 length is 12 residues.

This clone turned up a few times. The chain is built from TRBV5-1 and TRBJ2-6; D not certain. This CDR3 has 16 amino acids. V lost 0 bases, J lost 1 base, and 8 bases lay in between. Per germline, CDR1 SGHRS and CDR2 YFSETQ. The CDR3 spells CASSLASYSGANVLTF. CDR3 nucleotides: TGCGCCAGCAGCTTGGCGTCCTATTCTGGGGCCAACGTCCTGACTTTC. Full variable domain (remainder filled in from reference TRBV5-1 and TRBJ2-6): KAGVTQTPRYLIKTRGQQVTLSCSPISGHRSVSWYQQTPGQGLQFLFEYFSETQRNKGNFPGRFSGRQFSNSRSEMNVSTLELGDSALYLCASSLASYSGANVLTFGAGSRLTVL.

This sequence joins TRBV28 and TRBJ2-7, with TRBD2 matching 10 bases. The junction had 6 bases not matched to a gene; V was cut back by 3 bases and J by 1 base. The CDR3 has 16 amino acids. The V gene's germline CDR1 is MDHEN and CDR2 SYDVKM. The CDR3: CASSFMVLAGSYEQYF. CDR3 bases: TGTGCCAGCAGTTTTATGGTACTAGCGGGATCCTACGAGCAGTACTTC.

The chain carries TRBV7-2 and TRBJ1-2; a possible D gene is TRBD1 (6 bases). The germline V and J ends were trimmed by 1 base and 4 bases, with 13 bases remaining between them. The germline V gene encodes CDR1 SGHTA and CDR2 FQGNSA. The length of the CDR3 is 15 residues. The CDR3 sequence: CASSLDKNRAYGYTF. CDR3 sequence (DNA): TGTGCCAGCAGCTTAGACAAAAACAGGGCCTATGGCTACACCTTC.

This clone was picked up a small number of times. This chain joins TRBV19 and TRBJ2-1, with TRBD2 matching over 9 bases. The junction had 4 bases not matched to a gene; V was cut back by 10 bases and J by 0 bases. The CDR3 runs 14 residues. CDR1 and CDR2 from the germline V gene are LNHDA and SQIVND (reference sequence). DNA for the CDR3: TGTGCCACTGCGGGAGGGCCCTCCTACAATGAGCAGTTCTTC. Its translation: CATAGGPSYNEQFF.

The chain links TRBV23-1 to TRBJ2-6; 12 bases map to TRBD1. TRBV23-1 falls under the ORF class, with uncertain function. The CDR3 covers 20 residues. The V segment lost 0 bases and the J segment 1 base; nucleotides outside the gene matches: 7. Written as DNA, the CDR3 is TGCGCCAGCAGTCAATCGGGGGACAGGGGGCTACTTTCTGGGGCCAACGTCCTGACTTTC. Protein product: CASSQSGDRGLLSGANVLTF.

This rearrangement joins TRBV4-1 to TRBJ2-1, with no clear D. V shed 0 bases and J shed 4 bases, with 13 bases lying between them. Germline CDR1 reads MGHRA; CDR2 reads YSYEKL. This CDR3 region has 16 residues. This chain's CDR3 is CASSQDLGRLYNEQFF. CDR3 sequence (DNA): TGCGCCAGCAGCCAAGATCTCGGCAGGCTGTACAATGAGCAGTTCTTC.

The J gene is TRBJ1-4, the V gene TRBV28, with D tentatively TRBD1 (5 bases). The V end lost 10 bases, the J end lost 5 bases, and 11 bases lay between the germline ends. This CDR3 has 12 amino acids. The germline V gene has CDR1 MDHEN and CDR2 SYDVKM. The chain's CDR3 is CATQVRNEKLFF. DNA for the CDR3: TGTGCCACACAGGTTAGGAATGAAAAACTGTTTTTT.

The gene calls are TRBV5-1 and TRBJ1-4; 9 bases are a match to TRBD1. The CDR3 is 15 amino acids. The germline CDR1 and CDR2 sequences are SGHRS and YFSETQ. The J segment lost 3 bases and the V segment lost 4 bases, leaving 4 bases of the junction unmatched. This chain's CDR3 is CASSRQGGANEKLFF. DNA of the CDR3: TGCGCCAGCAGCCGACAGGGGGGGGCTAATGAAAAACTGTTTTTT.

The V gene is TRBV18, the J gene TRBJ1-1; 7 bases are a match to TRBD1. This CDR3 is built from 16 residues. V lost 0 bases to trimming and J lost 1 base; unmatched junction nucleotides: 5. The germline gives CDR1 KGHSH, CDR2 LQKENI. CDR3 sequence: CASSPPGTVPNTEAFF. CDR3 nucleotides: TGTGCCAGCTCACCACCCGGGACAGTGCCGAACACTGAAGCTTTCTTT.

CDR3: CASSPSSGGNEQFF. In nucleotides, the CDR3 is TGTGCCAGCAGTCCGTCTAGCGGGGGAAATGAGCAGTTCTTC. This chain links TRBV6-4 with TRBJ2-1; 10 bases are a match to TRBD2. The CDR3 is made up of 14 amino acids. Losses at the gene ends were 5 bases for V and 7 bases for J; bases not matched to a gene: 5. CDR1 is MRHNA, CDR2 SNTAGT, per germline.

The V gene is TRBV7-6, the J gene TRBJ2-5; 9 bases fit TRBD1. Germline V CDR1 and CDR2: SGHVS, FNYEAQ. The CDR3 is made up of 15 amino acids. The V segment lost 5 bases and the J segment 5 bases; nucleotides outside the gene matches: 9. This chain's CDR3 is CASSPLQGASETQYF. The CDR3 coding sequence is TGTGCCAGCAGCCCACTACAGGGGGCTTCTGAGACCCAGTACTTC.

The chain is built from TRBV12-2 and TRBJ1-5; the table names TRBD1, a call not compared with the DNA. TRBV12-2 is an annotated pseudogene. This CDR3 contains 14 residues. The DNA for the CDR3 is TGTGCAAGTCGCTTAACAGGGCCGAGGGAGCCCCAGCATTTT. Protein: CASRLTGPREPQHF.

CDR3 amino acids: CASSLAPTVRPFF. The CDR3 DNA follows: TGCGCCAGCAGCTTGGCCCCCACAGTTAGGCCGTTCTTC. This rearrangement joins TRBV5-1 to TRBJ2-1, with D unclear. The germline V gene has CDR1 SGHRS and CDR2 YFSETQ. The CDR3 is made up of 13 amino acids. The V end was cut by 0 bases, the J end by 15 bases, with 16 bases between.

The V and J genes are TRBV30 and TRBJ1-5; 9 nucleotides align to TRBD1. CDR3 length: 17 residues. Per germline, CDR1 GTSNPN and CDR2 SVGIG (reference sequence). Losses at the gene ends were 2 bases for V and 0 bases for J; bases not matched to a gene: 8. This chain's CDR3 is CAWSIGQGIYSNQPQHF. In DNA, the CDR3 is TGTGCCTGGAGTATAGGACAGGGGATTTATAGCAATCAGCCCCAGCATTTT.

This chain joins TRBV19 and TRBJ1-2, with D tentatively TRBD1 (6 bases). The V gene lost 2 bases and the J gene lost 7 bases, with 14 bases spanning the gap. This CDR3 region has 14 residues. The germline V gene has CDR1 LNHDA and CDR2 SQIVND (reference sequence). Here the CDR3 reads CASSITGGVSGYTF. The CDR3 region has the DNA TGTGCCAGTAGTATAACGGGGGGCGTGAGTGGCTACACCTTC.

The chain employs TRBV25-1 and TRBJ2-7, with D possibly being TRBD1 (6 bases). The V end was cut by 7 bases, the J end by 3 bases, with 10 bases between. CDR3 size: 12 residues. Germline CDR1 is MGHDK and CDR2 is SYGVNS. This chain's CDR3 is CASTLDSYEQYF. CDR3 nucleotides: TGTGCCAGCACCCTGGACAGCTACGAGCAGTACTTC.